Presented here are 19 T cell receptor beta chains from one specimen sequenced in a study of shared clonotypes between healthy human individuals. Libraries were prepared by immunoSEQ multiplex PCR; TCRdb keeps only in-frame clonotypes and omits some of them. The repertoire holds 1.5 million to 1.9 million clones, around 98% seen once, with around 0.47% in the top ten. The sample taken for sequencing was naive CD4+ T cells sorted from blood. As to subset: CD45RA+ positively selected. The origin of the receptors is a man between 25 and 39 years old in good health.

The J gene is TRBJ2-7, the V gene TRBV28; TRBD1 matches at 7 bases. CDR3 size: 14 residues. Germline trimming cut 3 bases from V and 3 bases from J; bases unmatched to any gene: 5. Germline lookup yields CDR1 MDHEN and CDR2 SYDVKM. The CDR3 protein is CASSFPGQNYEQYF. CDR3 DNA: TGTGCCAGCAGTTTTCCGGGACAGAACTACGAGCAGTACTTC.

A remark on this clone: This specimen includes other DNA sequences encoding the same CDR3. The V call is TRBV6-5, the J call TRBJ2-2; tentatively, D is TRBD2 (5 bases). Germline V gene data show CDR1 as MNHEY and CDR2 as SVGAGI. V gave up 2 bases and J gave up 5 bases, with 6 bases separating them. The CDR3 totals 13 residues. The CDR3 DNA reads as TGTGCCAGCAGTTACCGAGGGACCGGGGAGCTGTTTTTT. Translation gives CASSYRGTGELFF.

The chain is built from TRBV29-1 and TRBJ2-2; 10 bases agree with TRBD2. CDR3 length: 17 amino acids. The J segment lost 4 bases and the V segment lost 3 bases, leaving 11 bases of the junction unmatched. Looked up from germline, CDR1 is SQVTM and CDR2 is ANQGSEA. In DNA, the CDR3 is TGCAGCGTTGAGGGAGCAGCGGGAGGGCCTAGCACCGGGGAGCTGTTTTTT. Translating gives CSVEGAAGGPSTGELFF.

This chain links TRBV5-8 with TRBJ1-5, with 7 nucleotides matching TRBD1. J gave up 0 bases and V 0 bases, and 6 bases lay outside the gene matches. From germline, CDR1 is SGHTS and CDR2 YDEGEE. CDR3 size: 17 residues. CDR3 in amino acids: CASSLEDRAFSNQPQHF. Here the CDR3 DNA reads TGTGCCAGCAGCTTGGAAGACAGGGCCTTTAGCAATCAGCCCCAGCATTTT. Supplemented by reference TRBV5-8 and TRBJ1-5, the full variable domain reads EAGVTQSPTHLIKTRGQQATLRCSPISGHTSVYWYQQALGLGLQFLLWYDEGEERNRGNFPPRFSGRQFPNYSSELNVNALELEDSALYLCASSLEDRAFSNQPQHFGDGTRLSIL.

CDR3 in DNA: TGTGCCAGCAGCTTGGGGACAGCGACCGGGGAGCTGTTTTTT. Translation: CASSLGTATGELFF. V and J are TRBV5-5 and TRBJ2-2; maybe TRBD1 (6 bases). V lost 0 bases, J lost 5 bases, and 8 bases lay in between. The germline gives CDR1 SGHKS, CDR2 YYEKEE (reference sequence). The CDR3 runs 14 residues.

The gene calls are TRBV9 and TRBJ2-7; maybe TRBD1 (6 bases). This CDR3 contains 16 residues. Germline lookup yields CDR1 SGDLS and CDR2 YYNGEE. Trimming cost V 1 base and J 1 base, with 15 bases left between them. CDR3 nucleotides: TGTGCCAGCAGCGTAACCTGGACAGCTAATTCCTACGAGCAGTACTTC. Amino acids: CASSVTWTANSYEQYF.

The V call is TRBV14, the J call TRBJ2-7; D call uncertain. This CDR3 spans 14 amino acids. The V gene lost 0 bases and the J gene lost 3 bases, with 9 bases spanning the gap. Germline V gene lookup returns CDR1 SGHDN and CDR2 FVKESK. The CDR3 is CASSQDLYLYEQYF. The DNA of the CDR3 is TGTGCCAGCAGCCAAGATTTGTATCTCTACGAGCAGTACTTC.

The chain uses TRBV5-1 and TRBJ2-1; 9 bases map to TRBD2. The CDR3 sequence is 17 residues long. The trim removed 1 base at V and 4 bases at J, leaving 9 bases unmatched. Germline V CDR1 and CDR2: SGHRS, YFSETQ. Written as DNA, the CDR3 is TGCGCCAGCAGCTTGAGGCTAGCGGGAAATCTATACAATGAGCAGTTCTTC. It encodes CASSLRLAGNLYNEQFF.

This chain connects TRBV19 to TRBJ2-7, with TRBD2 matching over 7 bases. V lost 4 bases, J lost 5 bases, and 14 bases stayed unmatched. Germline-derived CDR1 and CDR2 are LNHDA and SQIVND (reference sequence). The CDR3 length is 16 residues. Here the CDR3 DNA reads TGTGCCAGTAGTACGACCACTAGCGTTACACGCGACGAGCAGTACTTC. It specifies CASSTTTSVTRDEQYF.

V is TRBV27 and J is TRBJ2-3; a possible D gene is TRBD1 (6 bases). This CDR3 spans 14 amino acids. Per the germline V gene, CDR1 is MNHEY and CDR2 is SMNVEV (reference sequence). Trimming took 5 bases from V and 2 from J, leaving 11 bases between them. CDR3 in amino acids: CASSGTILTDTQYF. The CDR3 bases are TGTGCCAGCAGTGGGACAATCCTCACAGATACGCAGTATTTT.

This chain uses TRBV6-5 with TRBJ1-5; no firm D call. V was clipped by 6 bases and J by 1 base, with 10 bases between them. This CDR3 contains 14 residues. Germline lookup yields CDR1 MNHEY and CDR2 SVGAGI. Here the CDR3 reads CASSPLRSNQPQHF. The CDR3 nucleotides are TGTGCCAGCAGCCCGTTGAGGAGCAATCAGCCCCAGCATTTT.

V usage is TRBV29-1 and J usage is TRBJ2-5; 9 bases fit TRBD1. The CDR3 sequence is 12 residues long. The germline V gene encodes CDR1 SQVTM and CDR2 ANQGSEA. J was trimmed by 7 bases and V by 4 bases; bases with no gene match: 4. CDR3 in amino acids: CSVGTGVGTQYF. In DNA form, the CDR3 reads TGCAGCGTTGGGACAGGGGTTGGGACCCAGTACTTC. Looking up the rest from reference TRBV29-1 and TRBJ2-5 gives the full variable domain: SAVISQKPSRDICQRGTSLTIQCQVDSQVTMMFWYRQQPGQSLTLIATANQGSEATYESGFVIDKFPISRPNLTFSTLTVSNMSPEDSSIYLCSVGTGVGTQYFGPGTRLLVL.

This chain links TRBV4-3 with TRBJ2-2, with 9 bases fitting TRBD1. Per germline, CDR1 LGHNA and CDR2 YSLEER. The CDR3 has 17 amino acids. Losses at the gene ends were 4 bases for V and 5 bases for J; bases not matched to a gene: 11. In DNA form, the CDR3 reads TGCGCCAGCAGCCGCAAACAGGGGGCGCTGGGAACCGGGGAGCTGTTTTTT. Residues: CASSRKQGALGTGELFF.

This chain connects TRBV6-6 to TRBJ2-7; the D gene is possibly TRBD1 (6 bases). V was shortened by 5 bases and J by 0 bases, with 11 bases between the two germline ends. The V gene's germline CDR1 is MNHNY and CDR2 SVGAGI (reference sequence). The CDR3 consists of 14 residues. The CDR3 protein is CASSRKDSSYEQYF. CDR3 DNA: TGTGCCAGCAGTCGCAAGGACAGCTCCTACGAGCAGTACTTC.

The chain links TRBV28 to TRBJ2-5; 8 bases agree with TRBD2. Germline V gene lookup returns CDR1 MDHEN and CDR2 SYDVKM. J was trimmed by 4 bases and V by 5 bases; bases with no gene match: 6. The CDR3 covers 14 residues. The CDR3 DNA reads TGTGCCAGCAGTCAGACTAGCGTTGGAGAGACCCAGTACTTC. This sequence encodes CASSQTSVGETQYF.

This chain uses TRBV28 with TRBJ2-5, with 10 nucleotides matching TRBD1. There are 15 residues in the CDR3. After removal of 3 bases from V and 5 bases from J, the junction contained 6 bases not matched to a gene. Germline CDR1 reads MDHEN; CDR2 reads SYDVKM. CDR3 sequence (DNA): TGTGCCAGCAGTTTCCGGGACAGGGGTATTGAGACCCAGTACTTC. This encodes CASSFRDRGIETQYF.

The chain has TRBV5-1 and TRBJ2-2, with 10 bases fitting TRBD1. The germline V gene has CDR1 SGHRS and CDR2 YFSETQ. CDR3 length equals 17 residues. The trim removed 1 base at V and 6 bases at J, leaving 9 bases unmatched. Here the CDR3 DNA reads TGCGCCAGCAGCTTGTTTACGGGACAGGGGATGGCCGGGGAGCTGTTTTTT. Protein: CASSLFTGQGMAGELFF.

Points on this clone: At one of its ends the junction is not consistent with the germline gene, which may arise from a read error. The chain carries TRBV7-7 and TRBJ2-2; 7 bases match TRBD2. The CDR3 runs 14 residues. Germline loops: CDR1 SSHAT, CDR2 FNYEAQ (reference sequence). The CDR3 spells CASSFGGSEGELFF. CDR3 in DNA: TGTGCTAGCAGCTTTGGCGGGAGTGAAGGGGAGCTGTTTTTT.

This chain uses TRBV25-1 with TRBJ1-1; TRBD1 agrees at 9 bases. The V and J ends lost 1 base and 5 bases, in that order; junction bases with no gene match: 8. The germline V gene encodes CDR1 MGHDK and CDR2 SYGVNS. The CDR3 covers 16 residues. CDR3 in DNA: TGTGCCAGCAGTGAATGGAGGGGACAGGGATGGACTGAAGCTTTCTTT. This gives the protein CASSEWRGQGWTEAFF.